What follows is one T cell receptor beta chain and its context. Combining a sample-barcoded 5' primer with a J-beta primer mix, a second PCR ran for about 6 to 11 cycles. TCRdb passed the 5' RACE reads through MiXCR, listing each CDR3 protein once. The data show hundreds of thousands of distinct CDR3 sequences, 20% to 25% seen once. V was shortened by 1 base and J by 2 bases, with 11 bases between the two germline ends. CDR1 SGHVS and CDR2 FQNEAQ come from the germline V gene. The CDR3 totals 15 residues. This specimen belongs to a study of blood T cells in healthy people across ages. These data also formed part of another study, on T cells of mothers and their children. That work states: Thymic selection molds TCR recombination output in much the same way for related pairs as for unrelated pairs.

Sequencing input: blood. The receptor was isolated from a boy between 5 and 17 years old in good health. The chain uses TRBV7-8 and TRBJ2-5, with D perhaps TRBD2 (5 bases). DNA for the CDR3: TGTGCCAGCAGCTTAGACGTCGGGGAGCAAGAGACCCAGTACTTC. It yields the protein CASSLDVGEQETQYF.